The 14 T cell receptor beta chains reported below all come from one sample, sequenced in a study of shared clonotypes between healthy human individuals. Profiled with immunoSEQ multiplex PCR; TCRdb holds only in-frame clones, not every one. Among 450,000 to 500,000 clones listed, roughly 80% were seen once. Sample: PBMCs. These receptor sequences come from a woman between 40 and 50 years old in good health. Some clones in this sample may be carry-over from other donors' samples.

V gene TRBV18 combines with J gene TRBJ2-7; no reliable D call. V was clipped by 1 base and J by 3 bases, with 7 bases between them. There are 13 residues in the CDR3. CDR1 is KGHSH and CDR2 is LQKENI in the germline V gene. CDR3 sequence: CASSPRPNYEQYF. CDR3 in DNA: TGTGCCAGCTCACCACGACCTAACTACGAGCAGTACTTC.

For the CDR3, the DNA is TGTGCCAGCAGCTCGGGACAGGGGGGTGGCTACACCTTC. Amino acids: CASSSGQGGGYTF. V and J are TRBV11-2 and TRBJ1-2; 11 positions match TRBD1. CDR3 length equals 13 residues. CDR1 is SGHAT and CDR2 is FQNNGV in the germline V gene. With V trimmed by 4 bases and J by 7 bases, 2 bases remained unmatched.

The chain couples TRBV19 to TRBJ2-7; D may be TRBD1 or TRBD2 (5 bases each). The CDR3 totals 16 residues. Looked up from germline, CDR1 is LNHDA and CDR2 is SQIVND (reference sequence). The V end was cut by 2 bases, the J end by 0 bases, with 14 bases between. This CDR3 is CASSIRWGMSSYEQYF. CDR3 coding DNA: TGTGCCAGTAGTATAAGGTGGGGGATGAGCTCCTACGAGCAGTACTTC. The full variable domain, rest sourced from reference TRBV19 and TRBJ2-7, is DGGITQSPKYLFRKEGQNVTLSCEQNLNHDAMYWYRQDPGQGLRLIYYSQIVNDFQKGDIAEGYSVSREKKESFPLTVTSAQKNPTAFYLCASSIRWGMSSYEQYFGPGTRLTVT.

J is TRBJ1-5 and V is TRBV2, with D maybe TRBD1 (6 bases). V shed 6 bases and J shed 2 bases, with 17 bases lying between them. Per germline, CDR1 SNHLY and CDR2 FYNNEI. CDR3 size: 16 residues. This CDR3 is CASSSRGARGNQPQHF. The CDR3 DNA sequence: TGTGCCAGCAGCTCGAGGGGGGCGCGGGGCAATCAGCCCCAGCATTTT.

This clone was counted between two and nine times. A read error is likely, as this CDR3 ends without the conserved phenylalanine or tryptophan. The chain has TRBV29-1 and TRBJ1-2; D gene ambiguous. Germline V gene sequence: CDR1 SQVTM, CDR2 ANQGSEA. CDR3 length equals 11 residues. With 7 bases removed from V and 2 bases from J, the gap between germline ends came to 8 bases. The CDR3 nucleotides are TGCAGCGGGTCCTCAAACTATGGCTACACCCTC. This codes for CSGSSNYGYTL.

Points on this clone: Germline and junction disagree at one end, which may indicate a read error. The chain combines TRBV27 with TRBJ2-7; D gene unclear. The CDR3 length is 9 residues. In germline, CDR1 is MNHEY, CDR2 SMNVEV (reference sequence). This CDR3 is CALSYEQYF. The CDR3 region has the DNA TGCGCGCTTTCCTACGAGCAGTACTTC.

The chain couples TRBV10-3 to TRBJ2-1; D tentatively reads TRBD1 or TRBD2 (6 bases each). V was clipped by 0 bases and J by 0 bases, with 15 bases between them. The CDR3 extends over 18 amino acids. Germline V gene lookup returns CDR1 ENHRY and CDR2 SYGVKD. Written as DNA, the CDR3 is TGTGCCATCAGTGAGTCGACCGTAGGAGGGGGCTCCTACAATGAGCAGTTCTTC. Translated, it gives CAISESTVGGGSYNEQFF.

This clone has only one observation. A far larger clone is one base from this, pointing to a likely read error. V gene TRBV30 combines with J gene TRBJ1-2; maybe TRBD1 (5 bases). This CDR3 is built from 14 residues. V was trimmed by 4 bases and J by 10 bases, leaving 22 bases between them. Germline CDR1 GTSNPN, CDR2 SVGIG (reference sequence). CDR3 DNA: TGTGCCTGGAACGGCAAAGGTGGCGTAGGGGACTACACCTTC. Translation gives CAWNGKGGVGDYTF.

The chain uses TRBV2 and TRBJ1-2, with D unclear. The CDR3 is 12 amino acids. From germline, CDR1 is SNHLY and CDR2 FYNNEI. V was clipped by 7 bases and J by 8 bases, with 14 bases between them. The CDR3 sequence is CASNPREGGYTF. CDR3 coding DNA: TGTGCCAGCAACCCTCGAGAGGGCGGCTACACCTTC. The full variable domain, in which reference TRBV2 and TRBJ1-2 provide the parts outside the CDR3, is EPEVTQTPSHQVTQMGQEVILRCVPISNHLYFYWYRQILGQKVEFLVSFYNNEISEKSEIFDDQFSVERPDGSNFTLKIRSTKLEDSAMYFCASNPREGGYTFGSGTRLTVV.

This clone appeared a single time. The chain recombines TRBV5-6 with TRBJ2-7; 9 positions match TRBD1. The germline V gene has CDR1 SGHDT and CDR2 YYEEEE. The CDR3 totals 15 residues. The trim removed 5 bases at V and 4 bases at J, leaving 10 bases unmatched. In DNA, the CDR3 is TGTGCCAGCAGTCCTGGGGGGACAGGGACTTACGAGCAGTACTTC. Amino acids: CASSPGGTGTYEQYF.

Only one count was recorded for this clone. J is TRBJ1-2 and V is TRBV4-3; D remains unclear. Germline V gene lookup returns CDR1 LGHNA and CDR2 YSLEER. The CDR3 is made up of 17 amino acids. V dropped 0 bases and J dropped 4 bases, with 18 bases sitting between them. The chain's CDR3 is CASSQDFDNLRGYGYTF. The DNA of the CDR3 is TGCGCCAGCAGCCAAGATTTCGACAATCTGAGAGGCTATGGCTACACCTTC.

The V call is TRBV7-2, the J call TRBJ2-7; D is uncertain. Trimming took 3 bases from V and 2 from J, leaving 14 bases between them. This CDR3 contains 15 residues. Germline V gives CDR1 SGHTA, CDR2 FQGNSA. Written as DNA, the CDR3 is TGTGCCAGCAGCTTTCGCAACCTACGGGCCTACGAGCAGTACTTC. Its protein is CASSFRNLRAYEQYF.

About this clone: A much bigger clone sits one base away, suggesting this may be a read error. In the same sample, other DNA sequences code for this CDR3. This chain links TRBV19 with TRBJ1-3, with 7 bases fitting TRBD1. The CDR3 extends over 17 amino acids. With V trimmed by 1 base and J by 4 bases, 10 bases remained unmatched. CDR1 is LNHDA, CDR2 SQIVND, per germline (reference sequence). In DNA, the CDR3 is TGTGCCAGTAGTATAGTCGCTGCACAGGGGCTCGGAAACACCATATATTTT. This codes for CASSIVAAQGLGNTIYF.

In its sample, this clone was seen once. The chain uses TRBV4-1 and TRBJ2-1; 8 nucleotides match TRBD2. CDR3 size: 13 residues. Germline CDR1 is MGHRA and CDR2 is YSYEKL. Germline trimming cut 0 bases from V and 9 bases from J; bases unmatched to any gene: 1. The CDR3 sequence: CASSQEAGGEQFF. The CDR3 DNA reads TGCGCCAGCAGCCAAGAGGCGGGAGGTGAGCAGTTCTTC.